This T cell receptor (beta chain) stems from a study of cytomegalovirus exposure and HLA in healthy donors. Researchers ran the PCR with 60 Vbeta and 13 Jbeta primers. Clones were read by immunoSEQ multiplex PCR, and TCRdb kept only the in-frame ones, dropping some. The sample has about 95,000 clones, more than 70% seen once. With respect to this clone: As yet, its antigen is unknown.

V lost 1 base, J lost 5 bases, and 9 bases stayed unmatched. Germline CDR1 is SNHLY and CDR2 is FYNNEI. This CDR3 contains 17 residues. Study conclusions and caveats: In an earlier analysis, productive rearrangement rates for most beta V segments clustered near 87% or 30%.

Donors were nominally healthy when sampled, though unrecorded immune exposures were likely. The receptor was isolated from a man younger than 35 in good health and CMV-seropositive. The sample taken for sequencing was PBMCs. This sequence joins TRBV2 and TRBJ2-5; 11 bases are shared with TRBD2. CDR3 in amino acids: CASSEVKIAGGTETQYF. The CDR3 DNA follows: TGTGCCAGCAGTGAAGTTAAGATAGCGGGGGGGACCGAGACCCAGTACTTC. Full variable domain (missing parts from reference TRBV2 and TRBJ2-5): EPEVTQTPSHQVTQMGQEVILRCVPISNHLYFYWYRQILGQKVEFLVSFYNNEISEKSEIFDDQFSVERPDGSNFTLKIRSTKLEDSAMYFCASSEVKIAGGTETQYFGPGTRLLVL.